The next 29 T cell receptor beta chains were all read from a single sample in a study of T-cell memory formation after mild COVID-19. One entry per CDR3 protein, called by TCRdb with MiXCR from the 5' RACE reads. The sample has 80,000 to 95,000 distinct CDR3 sequences, nearly 25% seen once. Material for sequencing was PBMCs or a T cell subset sorted from them (not recorded which). The origin of the receptors is a man younger than 35 who had mild COVID-19 (a few samples of this study predate the infection). Cell type and time point are not known.

A remark on this clonotype: The junction does not match germline at one end; this may be a read error. The chain is built from TRBV5-1 and TRBJ1-1; D remains ambiguous. This CDR3 has 12 amino acids. CDR1 and CDR2 from the germline V gene are SGHRS and YFSETQ. The CDR3, as DNA: TGCGCCAGCAGGTTGGGAAACACTGAAGCTTTCTTT. Translated, it gives CASRLGNTEAFF.

The table lists this clonotype with many counts. This chain joins TRBV7-9 and TRBJ2-5; 7 positions match TRBD1. This CDR3 region has 14 residues. Germline V gene sequence: CDR1 SEHNR, CDR2 FQNEAQ (reference sequence). The V and J ends lost 5 bases and 5 bases, in that order; junction bases with no gene match: 8. As DNA, the CDR3 is TGTGCCAGCAGCACCGCAGGGGGTCGGGAGACCCAGTACTTC. Its translation: CASSTAGGRETQYF.

This clonotype was observed once. V usage is TRBV27 and J usage is TRBJ2-1, with 13 nucleotides matching TRBD2. CDR1 is MNHEY and CDR2 is SMNVEV in the germline V gene (reference sequence). The ends lost 0 bases at V and 4 bases at J; junction bases unmatched: 0. CDR3 length: 16 amino acids. For the CDR3, the DNA is TGTGCCAGCAGTTTATCGGGACTAGCGGGGTACAATGAGCAGTTCTTC. As protein: CASSLSGLAGYNEQFF.

The V gene is TRBV5-1, the J gene TRBJ2-2; no reliable D call. CDR3 size: 17 residues. CDR1 and CDR2 from the germline V gene are SGHRS and YFSETQ. V lost 0 bases and J lost 3, with 15 bases in between. As DNA, the CDR3 is TGCGCCAGCAGCTTGGGACACCGGAAAGGTGACACCGGGGAGCTGTTTTTT. Protein: CASSLGHRKGDTGELFF.

CDR3 region: CASSPRRELDTQYF. As DNA, the CDR3 is TGCGCCAGCAGCCCCCGCAGGGAGTTGGATACGCAGTATTTT. The chain is built from TRBV4-1 and TRBJ2-3; D may match TRBD1 or TRBD2 (5 bases each). With 4 bases removed from V and 6 bases from J, the gap between germline ends came to 14 bases. The CDR3 contains 14 residues. Germline CDR1 is MGHRA and CDR2 is YSYEKL.

The chain combines TRBV12-3 or TRBV12-4 with TRBJ2-5; possibly TRBD1 for D (5 bases). V lost 6 bases, J lost 4 bases, and 9 bases lay in between. The CDR3 consists of 12 residues. The CDR3: CASSPQGETQYF. CDR3 in DNA: TGTGCCAGCAGCCCCCAGGGAGAGACCCAGTACTTC.

The chain recombines TRBV7-9 with TRBJ2-5; 9 nucleotides match TRBD2. Germline assignment: CDR1 SEHNR and CDR2 FQNEAQ (reference sequence). Trimming at V came to 4 bases and at J to 2 bases, leaving 11 bases not matched to a gene. The length of the CDR3 is 17 residues. The CDR3 sequence: CASSYVGGTSLQETQYF. The CDR3 DNA sequence: TGTGCCAGCAGCTACGTCGGGGGGACTAGCCTACAAGAGACCCAGTACTTC.

V is TRBV6-5 and J is TRBJ1-2; D call uncertain. V lost 1 base and J 8 bases, leaving 11 bases between the germline ends. The CDR3 sequence is 13 residues long. The germline V gene has CDR1 MNHEY and CDR2 SVGAGI. The CDR3 nucleotides are TGTGCCAGCAGTTACTTGGGAGGGATCGGCTACACCTTC. This encodes CASSYLGGIGYTF.

The chain uses TRBV7-6 and TRBJ2-1, with TRBD2 identical over 7 bases. The CDR3 consists of 15 residues. The germline gives CDR1 SGHVS, CDR2 FNYEAQ. V lost 0 bases to trimming and J lost 5 bases; unmatched junction nucleotides: 4. The CDR3 DNA reads TGTGCCAGCAGCTTAGCTCTAGCGGCCAACAATGAGCAGTTCTTC. Its translation is CASSLALAANNEQFF. Complete variable domain (other parts from reference TRBV7-6 and TRBJ2-1): GAGVSQSPRYKVTKRGQDVALRCDPISGHVSLYWYRQALGQGPEFLTYFNYEAQQDKSGLPNDRFSAERPEGSISTLTIQRTEQRDSAMYRCASSLALAANNEQFFGPGTRLTVL.

The sample holds a few counts of this clonotype. The chain is built from TRBV5-4 and TRBJ1-1; D unresolved. V dropped 3 bases and J dropped 8 bases, with 14 bases sitting between them. Germline assignment: CDR1 SGHNT and CDR2 YYREEE (reference sequence). This CDR3 is 13 amino acids long. CDR3 sequence reads: CASSSSDGPEAFF. CDR3 DNA sequence: TGTGCCAGCAGCTCCTCGGACGGCCCCGAAGCTTTCTTT.

Many counts were recorded for this clonotype. The chain is built from TRBV18 and TRBJ2-1, with D possibly being TRBD1 or TRBD2 (5 bases each). Germline V CDR1 and CDR2: KGHSH, LQKENI. This CDR3 spans 14 amino acids. Trimming shortened V by 3 bases and J by 8 bases, and 14 bases separated the two germline ends. In nucleotides, the CDR3 is TGTGCCAGCTCACCGTGGGGGTGGCAAGATGAGCAGTTCTTC. This gives the protein CASSPWGWQDEQFF.

The rearrangement links TRBV4-1 to TRBJ2-3; no clear D gene. V lost 4 bases and J 0 bases, leaving 8 bases between the germline ends. CDR3 length: 14 residues. The germline CDR1 and CDR2 sequences are MGHRA and YSYEKL. For the CDR3, the DNA is TGCGCCAGCAGCCCCTTCGGGAGCACAGATACGCAGTATTTT. Protein product: CASSPFGSTDTQYF.

This clonotype was seen a handful of times. The gene calls are TRBV12-3 or TRBV12-4 and TRBJ2-2, with D perhaps TRBD1 or TRBD2 (5 bases each). CDR3 size: 16 residues. The germline V and J ends were trimmed by 6 bases and 4 bases, with 18 bases remaining between them. The CDR3 is CASRPTGWGGTGELFF. CDR3 bases: TGTGCCAGCAGGCCCACGGGGTGGGGCGGCACCGGGGAGCTGTTTTTT.

The rearrangement joins TRBV29-1 to TRBJ2-5, with D possibly being TRBD2 (6 bases). Germline V lookup: CDR1 SQVTM, CDR2 ANQGSEA. This CDR3 contains 13 residues. Deletions cut 6 bases from V and 4 bases from J, with 15 bases between. The CDR3, as DNA: TGCAGCGTGACGGGGACTGGCGGAGAGACCCAGTACTTC. Its translation: CSVTGTGGETQYF.

This clonotype was counted between two and nine times. The chain recombines TRBV7-2 with TRBJ1-1; no definite D call. The ends were cut back, 5 bases at V and 6 bases at J, with 7 bases in the middle. The CDR3 covers 11 residues. Germline CDR1 and CDR2: SGHTA and FQGNSA. The CDR3 spells CASSATAEAFF. As DNA, the CDR3 is TGTGCCAGCAGCGCCACAGCTGAAGCTTTCTTT.

The chain joins TRBV7-2 to TRBJ2-3, with 10 bases aligning to TRBD2. Germline values: CDR1 SGHTA, CDR2 FQGNSA. The CDR3 sequence is 14 residues long. Trimming cost V 7 bases and J 1 base; bases outside gene matches: 2. The CDR3 reads CASTLAGGTDTQYF. Written as DNA, the CDR3 is TGTGCCAGCACCCTAGCGGGGGGCACAGATACGCAGTATTTT. The full variable domain, with the rest looked up from reference TRBV7-2 and TRBJ2-3, is GAGVSQSPSNKVTEKGKDVELRCDPISGHTALYWYRQSLGQGLEFLIYFQGNSAPDKSGLPSDRFSAERTGGSVSTLTIQRTQQEDSAVYLCASTLAGGTDTQYFGPGTRLTVL.

V and J are TRBV4-1 and TRBJ2-3; 13 bases match TRBD2. The V gene's germline CDR1 is MGHRA and CDR2 YSYEKL. V was clipped by 3 bases and J by 5 bases; unmatched bases: 8. The CDR3 sequence is 17 residues long. The DNA of the CDR3 is TGCGCCAGCAGCCATGCATCCGGGACTAGCGGGGTAGATACGCAGTATTTT. This gives the protein CASSHASGTSGVDTQYF.

Here the CDR3 reads CASSQDRGIDEQYF. DNA of the CDR3: TGTGCCAGCAGCCAAGACAGGGGGATCGACGAGCAGTACTTC. This rearrangement joins TRBV3-1 to TRBJ2-7; 7 nucleotides match TRBD1. V was clipped by 0 bases and J by 5 bases; unmatched bases: 4. The CDR3 spans 14 residues. Looked up from germline, CDR1 is LGHDT and CDR2 is YNNKEL (reference sequence).

This clonotype occurred a few times. The J gene is TRBJ2-7, the V gene TRBV5-4; D remains ambiguous. V was shortened by 0 bases and J by 0 bases, with 7 bases between the two germline ends. The CDR3 sequence is 14 residues long. Per germline, CDR1 SGHNT and CDR2 YYREEE (reference sequence). CDR3 nucleotides: TGTGCCAGCAGCTTGGAGGGCAGCTCCTACGAGCAGTACGTC. Its translation is CASSLEGSSYEQYV.

The rearrangement joins TRBV25-1 to TRBJ2-7; weak D call: TRBD2 (5 bases). Germline CDR1 reads MGHDK; CDR2 reads SYGVNS. This CDR3 is built from 11 residues. Trimming stripped 8 bases from V and 3 bases from J, with 8 bases between. The CDR3 region is CASGRGYEQYF. The DNA for the CDR3 is TGTGCCAGCGGCCGGGGCTACGAGCAGTACTTC.

J is TRBJ2-2 and V is TRBV5-1; D is possibly TRBD1 (6 bases). V lost 1 base and J lost 5, with 12 bases in between. This CDR3 is 15 amino acids long. Germline values: CDR1 SGHRS, CDR2 YFSETQ. This CDR3 is CASSLTGLWTGELFF. CDR3 sequence (DNA): TGCGCCAGCAGCTTGACAGGGTTGTGGACCGGGGAGCTGTTTTTT.

The CDR3 DNA reads as TGTGCCAGCAGCTTAATGCGGAGGGGGCGGACTAACGGGGAGCTGTTTTTT. Protein: CASSLMRRGRTNGELFF. The chain links TRBV7-8 to TRBJ2-2, with D possibly being TRBD1 (7 bases). V was trimmed by 2 bases and J by 7 bases, leaving 20 bases between them. In germline, CDR1 is SGHVS, CDR2 FQNEAQ. The CDR3 runs 17 residues.

This clonotype appeared a few times. The chain has TRBV12-3 or TRBV12-4 and TRBJ1-6; D is possibly TRBD1 (5 bases). The CDR3 extends over 14 amino acids. The ends were cut back, 6 bases at V and 9 bases at J, with 15 bases in the middle. As DNA, the CDR3 is TGTGCCAGCAGCCATAGGACACCAGTTTCACCCCTCCACTTT. This translates into CASSHRTPVSPLHF.

This clonotype was observed a few times. At one end, the junction sequence differs from germline, possibly due to a read error. The CDR3 nucleotides read TGTGCCAGCAGCTTACTCGGTGAAACTAGATTT. It encodes CASSLLGETRF. This chain connects TRBV7-8 to TRBJ1-1, with D unclear. The CDR3 runs 11 residues. The germline gives CDR1 SGHVS, CDR2 FQNEAQ.

The chain links TRBV5-1 to TRBJ2-3; 9 bases are shared with TRBD1. The CDR3 runs to 15 residues. Per the germline V gene, CDR1 is SGHRS and CDR2 is YFSETQ. Trimming took 2 bases from V and 4 from J; bases not matched to a gene: 5. The CDR3: CASSFVRQGADTQYF. For the CDR3, the DNA is TGCGCCAGCAGCTTCGTGAGACAGGGGGCAGATACGCAGTATTTT.

The rearrangement links TRBV7-6 to TRBJ2-1; D possibly corresponds to TRBD2 (6 bases). The CDR3 runs to 14 residues. The germline gives CDR1 SGHVS, CDR2 FNYEAQ. V gave up 1 base and J gave up 5 bases, with 9 bases separating them. CDR3 bases: TGTGCCAGCAGCTTAGGCGGGGCCCACAATGAGCAGTTCTTC. Translating gives CASSLGGAHNEQFF.

The sample holds a few counts of this clonotype. This chain uses TRBV7-6 with TRBJ1-2, with D possibly TRBD1 on 6 matching bases. Germline CDR1 is SGHVS and CDR2 is FNYEAQ. V was cut by 3 bases and J by 1 base, with 12 bases left in between. The CDR3 spans 15 residues. CDR3 amino acids: CASSFGTSINYGYTF. CDR3 in DNA: TGTGCCAGCAGCTTCGGGACAAGCATTAACTATGGCTACACCTTC.

This chain links TRBV4-3 with TRBJ2-3; D is uncertain. This CDR3 spans 16 amino acids. Germline V gene sequence: CDR1 LGHNA, CDR2 YSLEER. Trimming took 1 base from V and 6 from J, leaving 17 bases between them. The CDR3 region has the DNA TGCGCCAGCAGCCAAGGCGAGCGCCCACCGTGGGATACGCAGTATTTT. The encoded protein is CASSQGERPPWDTQYF.

The table lists this clonotype with a few counts. The V gene is TRBV20-1, the J gene TRBJ2-7; 11 bases match TRBD2. CDR3 length equals 15 residues. V lost 3 bases, J lost 7 bases, and 11 bases stayed unmatched. Germline values: CDR1 DFQATT, CDR2 SNEGSKA (reference sequence). CDR3 sequence (DNA): TGCAGTGCTAGGGGCCTGGGACTAGCGGCCTTGGAGCAGTACTTC. Protein sequence: CSARGLGLAALEQYF.